This T cell receptor (beta chain) was recovered during a study of radiation and T cells in renal cell carcinoma. The data were produced by immunoSEQ multiplex PCR, yet TCRdb's version contains in-frame clones alone and is incomplete. The sample has approximately 22,000 clones, 80% seen once. Documented time point: baseline pretreatment blood. The treatment denotes: 15 Gy SBRT to primary tumor, nephrectomy 4 weeks later. Germline CDR1 SGHDN, CDR2 FVKESK. The CDR3 length is 18 residues. V was pared by 4 bases and J by 3 bases, with 15 bases of the junction left unmatched. The material was blood, obtained from a patient whose treatment included radiotherapy and nephrectomy. This rearrangement joins TRBV14 to TRBJ2-5, with 9 bases identical to TRBD2. This clonotype was obtained from a man aged 55-75 years with renal cell carcinoma. CDR3 amino acids: CASSPKFPRAGGEETQYF. The CDR3 bases are TGTGCCAGCAGCCCGAAATTCCCTCGCGCGGGAGGGGAAGAGACCCAGTACTTC.